This is a list of T cell receptor beta chains from one sample in a study of blood T cells in healthy people across ages. TCRdb reprocessed the 5' RACE reads with MiXCR, giving one entry per CDR3 protein. The table has over 450,000 distinct CDR3 sequences, 24% seen once. This sample was also put to use in a study of T cells of mothers and their children.

Source material: blood. Receptors were obtained from a boy aged 5-17 years in good health. The CDR3 runs from the conserved cysteine through the conserved F or W. Fields, in order: V gene, J gene, clone size, D gene, CDR3 protein, CDR3 DNA. D genes are given only for firm matches. Part of the rows lack a size; the others show once, few, many or a class for expanded clones.

TRBV5-1,TRBJ2-7,.,TRBD1,CASSQSAGTEFYEQYF,TGCGCCAGCAGCCAATCCGCCGGGACAGAGTTCTACGAGCAGTACTTC
TRBV7-8,TRBJ2-3,few,TRBD2,CASSTRGLAGVTDTQYF,TGTGCCAGCAGCACAAGGGGCCTAGCGGGGGTCACAGATACGCAGTATTTT
TRBV13,TRBJ2-5,few,.,CASSAEDSAQETQYF,TGTGCCAGCAGCGCCGAAGACAGCGCGCAAGAGACCCAGTACTTT
TRBV5-6,TRBJ2-3,many,TRBD2,CASSPWTRILWTTSTDTQYF,TGTGCCAGCAGCCCATGGACTAGAATTTTATGGACAACTAGCACAGATACGCAGTATTTT
TRBV28,TRBJ1-5,.,.,CASSRKQGHQPQHF,TGTGCCAGCAGTCGAAAGCAGGGACATCAGCCCCAGCATTTT
TRBV9,TRBJ2-5,.,TRBD2,CASSDSGGAGETQYF,TGTGCCAGCAGCGACAGCGGGGGGGCCGGTGAGACCCAGTACTTC
TRBV10-3,TRBJ2-5,many,.,CAISDVGTPQETQYF,TGTGCCATCAGTGACGTGGGGACACCCCAAGAGACCCAGTACTTC
TRBV29-1,TRBJ2-7,many,.,CSVEDGPVYEQYF,TGCAGCGTTGAAGATGGGCCGGTCTACGAGCAGTACTTC
TRBV5-5,TRBJ2-7,few,TRBD2,CASSPPGSGDYEQYF,TGTGCCAGCAGCCCCCCAGGTAGCGGGGACTACGAGCAGTACTTC
TRBV6-6,TRBJ2-7,.,.,CASMAGGGGAYEQYF,TGTGCCAGCATGGCAGGGGGGGGTGGTGCATACGAGCAGTACTTC
TRBV9,TRBJ2-2,.,TRBD2,CASSPRRLAGTGELFF,TGTGCCAGCAGCCCGAGGCGTCTAGCGGGGACCGGGGAGCTGTTTTTT
TRBV20-1,TRBJ2-5,.,TRBD1,CSARDLRAGGQETQYF,TGCAGTGCTAGAGATCTAAGGGCAGGGGGACAAGAGACCCAGTACTTC
TRBV30,TRBJ2-7,.,TRBD1,CAWSIQGAFTYEQYF,TGTGCCTGGAGTATTCAGGGGGCTTTCACCTACGAGCAGTACTTC
TRBV5-1,TRBJ2-2,few,.,CASQEGSGGELFF,TGCGCCTCGCAGGAGGGATCGGGCGGGGAGCTGTTTTTT
TRBV5-4,TRBJ1-4,.,.,CASSPNAGRNEKLFF,TGTGCCAGCAGCCCTAACGCGGGGCGAAATGAAAAACTGTTTTTT
TRBV4-1,TRBJ2-3,few,TRBD2,CASSHPKKLAGHTDTQYF,TGCGCCAGCAGCCACCCAAAGAAACTAGCGGGGCACACAGATACGCAGTATTTT
TRBV6-2/TRBV6-3,TRBJ2-1,.,.,CASRPSNRVPFNEQFF,TGTGCCAGCAGGCCCTCGAACAGGGTTCCCTTCAATGAGCAGTTCTTC